What follows describes a single TCR beta chain. There is no known antigen for this receptor. The record has no base qualities; no much larger clone is one base away. Per the germline V gene (reference sequence), GTSNPN is the CDR1 and SVGIG is the CDR2. Ends trimmed: V by 1 base, J by 4 bases; bases unmatched to a gene: 5. From the cysteine up to the phenylalanine, the CDR3 has a length of 15 residues. Only the CDR3 DNA is retained, 45 bases long and in frame from the first base. The sample is drawn from a study of blood T cell repertoires in COVID-19 (TCRdb year 2020). Study-wide context: Samples from collaborators originated in the United States, Italy and Spain and spanned both the acute and convalescent phases of COVID-19. The prospective study material was composed of cDNA or gDNA derived from T cells, B-cell-depleted T cells, or PBMCs. Deeply sampled blood TCRbeta repertoires from subjects exposed to, actively infected with, or recovered from COVID-19 were included in the dataset. The repertoires were made available in a free public database intended to serve as a resource for research on the immune response to SARS-CoV-2. Samples were obtained from the ongoing ImmuneRACE study (first 160 participants) and from about 1,300 subjects provided by 6 global collaborators. The sample metadata nearly always contained a de-identified subject ID, COVID-19 status, age in years and sex. Where available, HLA class I and class II types were taken from metadata supplied by the sample provider and were not determined by assay-based typing. Findings and caveats that apply to the study as a whole: The amount of clinical and demographic metadata varied by source and participant and was provided uncurated.

Whole blood was collected in K2EDTA tubes by collaborating institutions according to the institutions' own protocols. For TCRbeta analysis, collaborators shipped samples in one of three forms: frozen whole blood, isolated PBMCs, or DNA extracted from either of those sample types. TCRbeta CDR3 regions were amplified from genomic DNA using the immunoSEQ Assay, a bias-controlled multiplex PCR. The paper's processing steps were these. Within the assay, amplification of reference gene primers was used to estimate how many nucleated cells each sample contained. To quantify the absolute abundance of each unique TCRbeta CDR3 rearrangement, sequence reads were collapsed and filtered. Productive Simpson clonality was computed per sample as the square root of Simpson's diversity index over productive rearrangements. The table comes from immuneACCESS by way of TCRdb, which keeps in-frame sequences with V and J called. Part of the clones is missing from these tables; in studies checked, under half for an unresolved V gene and the rest for unknown reasons. V, J and clone size derive from that table, while D and trimming were established from the DNA sequence. The sample table lists 100,000 to 150,000 clones, about 80% of them with a count of one. Jointly, the top ten make up 9.5% to 15% of the sample.

This clonotype was obtained from a woman in her sixties or seventies with acute or convalescent COVID-19. The sequence joins TRBV30 to TRBJ1-1, with 11 middle bases fitting TRBD1. The sequencing input was peripheral blood. The DNA is TGTGCCTGGAGTGGCCTCGGACAGGGGGCCACTGAAGCTTTCTTT. It encodes CAWSGLGQGATEAFF.